Listed below are T cell receptor beta chains from one sample, sequenced in a study of neurological immune-mediated disorders. In TCRdb, the 5' RACE reads were re-called with MiXCR into one record per CDR3 protein. The sample carries some 57,000 distinct CDR3 sequences, 4.5% to 5.5% recorded once. Sequenced: PBMCs. These receptors came from a woman in her fifties or sixties with multiple sclerosis. Both conserved end residues are part of each CDR3. A D gene is named only where the DNA matches it firmly. Clone size appears in some rows only: once, few, many, or a class for an expanded clone.

V gene	clone size	J gene	D gene	CDR3 protein	CDR3 DNA
TRBV5-5	.	TRBJ2-2	TRBD2	CGSSLGLAGGSNTGELFF	TGTGGCAGCAGCTTAGGGCTAGCGGGGGGTTCGAACACCGGGGAGCTGTTTTTT
TRBV7-6	many	TRBJ2-5	TRBD1	CASSLIYRGETQYF	TGTGCCAGCAGCTTAATATACAGGGGTGAGACCCAGTACTTC
TRBV7-2	many	TRBJ2-5	TRBD2	CASSLGPSGGGETQYF	TGTGCCAGCAGCTTAGGCCCTAGCGGGGGGGGAGAGACCCAGTACTTC
TRBV6-5	many	TRBJ2-3	.	CASSQTGTTDTQYF	TGTGCCAGCAGCCAGACAGGTACCACAGATACGCAGTATTTT
TRBV18	.	TRBJ1-2	TRBD1	CASSPGTDGYTF	TGTGCCAGCTCACCTGGGACAGATGGCTACACCTTC
TRBV7-2	many	TRBJ2-5	TRBD2	CAILAGSWETQYF	TGTGCCATCTTAGCGGGGTCTTGGGAGACCCAGTACTTC
TRBV15	many	TRBJ2-7	.	CATSRTGLSYEQYF	TGTGCCACCAGCAGAACAGGCTTATCCTACGAGCAGTACTTC
TRBV20-1	many	TRBJ1-1	.	CSARDPNDSRVVETEAFF	TGCAGTGCTAGGGACCCCAACGACAGCCGGGTGGTGGAGACTGAAGCTTTCTTT
TRBV29-1	many	TRBJ2-2	TRBD1	CSFRTGVPGELFF	TGCAGCTTTAGGACAGGGGTACCCGGGGAGCTGTTTTTT
TRBV5-1	.	TRBJ2-7	.	CASSSQGHEQYF	TGCGCCAGCAGCTCCCAGGGCCACGAGCAGTACTTC
TRBV5-1	many	TRBJ2-3	.	CASSLTGIRTDTQYF	TGCGCCAGCAGCTTGACGGGGATCCGAACAGATACGCAGTATTTT
TRBV4-1	.	TRBJ2-1	.	CASSQDREAYNEQFF	TGCGCCAGCAGCCAAGACAGGGAGGCCTACAATGAGCAGTTCTTC
TRBV5-5	many	TRBJ1-5	TRBD1	CASTESGTGYQPQNF	TGTGCCAGCACCGAGTCAGGGACAGGGTATCAGCCCCAGAATTTT
TRBV6-2/TRBV6-3	.	TRBJ2-1	TRBD2	CASSLGLAYNEQFF	TGTGCCAGCAGTCTGGGACTAGCCTACAATGAGCAGTTCTTC
TRBV20-1	many	TRBJ2-7	TRBD2	CSAFLADSGYEQYF	TGCAGTGCTTTCCTAGCGGACTCTGGCTACGAGCAGTACTTC
TRBV5-1	many	TRBJ2-1	.	CASSLTPDHSYNEQFF	TGCGCCAGCAGCTTGACCCCCGATCACTCCTACAATGAGCAGTTCTTC
TRBV3-1	.	TRBJ1-1	.	CASSYRAMNTEAFF	TGTGCCAGCAGTTACAGGGCCATGAACACTGAAGCTTTCTTT
TRBV7-2	many	TRBJ2-1	.	CASSSRREGWQFF	TGTGCCAGCAGCTCCCGTCGAGAGGGCTGGCAGTTCTTC
TRBV24-1	many	TRBJ2-3	.	CATSGDLGAQYF	TGTGCCACCAGTGGGGACCTCGGTGCGCAGTATTTT
TRBV11-2	many	TRBJ2-3	.	CASSLGGVDTQYF	TGTGCCAGCAGCTTAGGGGGCGTTGATACGCAGTATTTT
TRBV7-2	few	TRBJ1-1	.	CASSLQGSEAFF	TGTGCCAGCAGTTTACAGGGATCTGAAGCTTTCTTT
TRBV12-3/TRBV12-4	few	TRBJ2-2	.	CASSSNRLNTGELFF	TGTGCCAGCAGTTCCAACAGACTTAACACCGGGGAGCTGTTTTTT
TRBV3-1	many	TRBJ2-5	TRBD1	CASSPTGTGEETQYF	TGTGCCAGCAGCCCTACAGGGACAGGGGAAGAGACCCAGTACTTC
TRBV4-3	many	TRBJ2-2	TRBD2	CASSQILARPNTGELFF	TGCGCCAGCAGCCAAATACTAGCGAGACCGAACACCGGGGAGCTGTTTTTT
TRBV4-2	many	TRBJ1-2	TRBD1	CASSQLTGGGNGYTF	TGTGCCAGCAGCCAACTAACAGGGGGCGGCAATGGCTACACCTTC
TRBV20-1	many	TRBJ2-3	TRBD2	CSAGTSGGSLDTQYF	TGCAGTGCTGGAACTAGCGGGGGGTCTTTGGATACGCAGTATTTT